This TCR beta chain was documented in a study of shared clonotypes between healthy human individuals. Findings of the study overall: Richness estimates generally favored naive over memory subsets. An expected dependence of interdonor clonotype sharing on sequencing depth was noted.

Here immunoSEQ multiplex PCR was the method, and the copy in TCRdb shows in-frame clones only, minus some. This table has millions of clones, 85% to 95% appearing once. CD45RO-negative, CCR7-selected cells formed the naive CD8 fraction, which excluded terminally differentiated effector memory CD45RA+ cells. Healthy HIV-negative adults with no recent acute infections or vaccinations were recruited as donors. V was pared by 3 bases and J by 4 bases, with 5 bases of the junction left unmatched. CDR3 length: 13 residues. The germline gives CDR1 GTSNPN, CDR2 SVGIG (reference sequence). This clone appeared a few times. The target antigen is unknown.

This receptor was identified in a man between 18 and 29 years old in good health. Some clones in this sample may be carry-over from other donors' samples. Sequences were obtained from naive CD8+ T cells from PBMCs. This chain links TRBV30 with TRBJ1-1; 7 bases fit TRBD1. The CDR3 bases are TGTGCCTGGAGGGACGGGACAGTCACTGAAGCTTTCTTT. Translated, it gives CAWRDGTVTEAFF.